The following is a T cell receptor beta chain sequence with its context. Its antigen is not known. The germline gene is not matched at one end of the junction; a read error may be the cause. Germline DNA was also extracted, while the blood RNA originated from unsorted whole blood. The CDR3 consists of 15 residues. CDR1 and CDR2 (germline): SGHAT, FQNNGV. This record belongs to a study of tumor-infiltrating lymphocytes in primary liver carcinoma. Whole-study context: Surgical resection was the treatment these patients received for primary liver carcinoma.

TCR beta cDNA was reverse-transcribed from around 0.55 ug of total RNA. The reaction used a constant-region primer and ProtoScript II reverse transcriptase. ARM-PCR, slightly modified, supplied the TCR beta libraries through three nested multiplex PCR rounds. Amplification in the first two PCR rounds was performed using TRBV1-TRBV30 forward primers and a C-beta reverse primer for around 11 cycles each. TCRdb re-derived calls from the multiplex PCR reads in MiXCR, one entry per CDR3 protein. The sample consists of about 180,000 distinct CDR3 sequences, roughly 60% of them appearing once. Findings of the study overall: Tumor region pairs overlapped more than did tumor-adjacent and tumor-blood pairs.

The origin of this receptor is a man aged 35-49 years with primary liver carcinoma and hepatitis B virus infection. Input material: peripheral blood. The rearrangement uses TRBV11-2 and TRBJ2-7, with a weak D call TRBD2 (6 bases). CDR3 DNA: TGTGCCAGCGGCTTAGTCAGGGTGCGGGGCTACGGGCAATACTTC. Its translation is CASGLVRVRGYGQYF.